This T cell receptor beta chain was sequenced in a study of identifying expanded T cells in peripheral blood. The study, taken as a whole, reports: Differentially abundant clones: about 1.2 between replicates, around 16 at about two weeks, less than 20 at four.

The count of this clone is one. The antigen remains unidentified. The germline V gene encodes CDR1 MNHEY and CDR2 SMNVEV (reference sequence). This CDR3 contains 13 residues. V lost 5 bases and J lost 3, with 8 bases in between. Assay: immunoSEQ multiplex PCR; the TCRdb copy retains only in-frame clones and omits some. Of some 78,000 clones detected, roughly 81% appear once; the ten largest clones hold approximately 18%. This clonotype was obtained from a person between 18 and 75 years old in good health. The chain links TRBV27 to TRBJ1-5; D is uncertain. Sequencing was performed on blood. CDR3 region: CASSAAFNQPQHF. CDR3 DNA sequence: TGTGCCAGCAGTGCAGCTTTCAATCAGCCCCAGCATTTT.